This is a list of T cell receptor beta chains from one sample in a study of T cell responses to AZD1222 COVID-19 vaccine. Measured with immunoSEQ multiplex PCR; TCRdb has only the in-frame clones, and not every one. This table holds 66,000 or so clones, roughly 84% found once. The sequences come from peripheral blood, collected on day 0 of AZD1222 vaccination. The receptors were sampled from an adult in good health. CDR3s include the opening cysteine and the closing phenylalanine or tryptophan. Each record gives: J gene, D gene, V gene, CDR3 protein. D genes are given only for firm matches.

TRBJ2-7,-,TRBV6-2/TRBV6-3,CASSYFLAPTYEQYF
TRBJ2-3,TRBD2,TRBV11-2,CASSFSGGADTQYF
TRBJ2-3,-,TRBV21-1,CASSPWDRSRTDTQYF
TRBJ2-3,TRBD1,TRBV7-2,CASSLAGTDSTDTQYF
TRBJ1-2,TRBD1,TRBV10-3,CAISESKGARPLYGYTF
TRBJ2-7,-,TRBV5-1,CASSQESLGEQYF
TRBJ2-5,-,TRBV4-2,CASSQDASGETQYF
TRBJ1-5,-,TRBV28,CASSFWGEGQPQHF
TRBJ2-7,-,TRBV7-2,CASSWEMSYEQYF
TRBJ2-1,-,TRBV21-1,CASSKTLNEQFF
TRBJ2-7,-,TRBV5-4,CASRHRALGEQYF
TRBJ1-1,-,TRBV5-1,CASAAGQNTEAFF
TRBJ2-5,TRBD1,TRBV7-2,CASSLALQGAGETQYF
TRBJ1-4,-,TRBV27,CASKGAGAHLATNEKLFF
TRBJ1-1,TRBD1,TRBV15,CATSRDRAGGPEAFF
TRBJ1-2,-,TRBV28,CASSSQGIGYTF
TRBJ1-4,-,TRBV6-5,CASRKGVEGEKLFF
TRBJ2-3,-,TRBV7-7,CASSAVGGADTQYF
TRBJ2-7,-,TRBV29-1,CSVEDRGARGRYEQYF
TRBJ1-1,-,TRBV3-1/TRBV3-2,CASSLRRHPNTEAFF
TRBJ2-3,TRBD2,TRBV7-9,CASSWTSDTDTQYF
TRBJ2-1,-,TRBV7-8,CASSSEGGLPTNEQFF
TRBJ2-7,TRBD2,TRBV7-2,CASSSTSGSRHEQYF
TRBJ1-2,-,TRBV5-1,CASSLGADYTF
TRBJ2-5,TRBD1,TRBV5-1,CASSFGTGEETQYF
TRBJ2-7,TRBD2,TRBV5-1,CASGVAGGPYEQYF
TRBJ1-1,TRBD1,TRBV5-4,CASSSGGWDTEAFF
TRBJ1-1,-,TRBV11-1,CASTFSSDAQSAFF
TRBJ1-1,-,TRBV5-1,CASSPQGLNTEAFF
TRBJ2-1,TRBD2,TRBV5-1,CASSLGGLSYNEQFF
TRBJ1-2,-,TRBV20-1,CSASIAGTDGYTF
TRBJ1-6,-,TRBV6-5,CASSRSRRDSSPLHF
TRBJ1-1,-,TRBV11-2,CASSARPGLGTTEAFF
TRBJ2-3,TRBD1,TRBV18,CASSPNRGQDTDTQYF
TRBJ1-3,-,TRBV28,CASSIQDGERGNTIYF
TRBJ1-5,-,TRBV29-1,CSVEIGENQPQHF
TRBJ2-5,-,TRBV29-1,CSVRREGETQYF
TRBJ1-1,-,TRBV27,CASSLSGTGNTEAFF
TRBJ1-1,TRBD1,TRBV29-1,CSVGPLPGQLSTEAFF
TRBJ1-2,TRBD1,TRBV5-6,CASGTGTGVGYTF
TRBJ1-5,-,TRBV5-8,CASSPVRGVGQPQHF
TRBJ2-7,TRBD2,TRBV27,CASRLAGSYEQYF
TRBJ2-1,TRBD2,TRBV6-5,CASSGTSYNEQFF
TRBJ2-7,-,TRBV7-2,CASSFSHEQYF
TRBJ2-3,-,TRBV28,CASSTGHRTDTQYF
TRBJ1-5,-,TRBV4-1,CASSQESGQRNQPQHF
TRBJ1-1,-,TRBV29-1,CSVEKGENTEAFF
TRBJ1-2,-,TRBV12-2,CASRLVVEGPRNGYTF
TRBJ2-2,-,TRBV30,CAWEEPPGRAGELFF
TRBJ2-3,-,TRBV5-4,CASSLGIAAGDTQYF
TRBJ1-5,TRBD1,TRBV10-2,CASSESTGGGQPQHF
TRBJ1-1,-,TRBV5-6,CASSLVPGEKNTEAFF
TRBJ1-5,-,TRBV30,CAWSVHGLNQPQHF
TRBJ1-4,-,TRBV12-3/TRBV12-4,CASSLDSGGKLFF
TRBJ2-3,TRBD1,TRBV5-1,CASSSRTGGFGTDTQYF
TRBJ2-7,TRBD1,TRBV19,CASSSRDRATDEQYF
TRBJ2-7,-,TRBV25-1,CASSGLDYEQYF
TRBJ1-3,-,TRBV7-9,CASSRIALGATAGNTIYF
TRBJ2-5,TRBD1,TRBV7-2,CASSLAGQGRETQYF